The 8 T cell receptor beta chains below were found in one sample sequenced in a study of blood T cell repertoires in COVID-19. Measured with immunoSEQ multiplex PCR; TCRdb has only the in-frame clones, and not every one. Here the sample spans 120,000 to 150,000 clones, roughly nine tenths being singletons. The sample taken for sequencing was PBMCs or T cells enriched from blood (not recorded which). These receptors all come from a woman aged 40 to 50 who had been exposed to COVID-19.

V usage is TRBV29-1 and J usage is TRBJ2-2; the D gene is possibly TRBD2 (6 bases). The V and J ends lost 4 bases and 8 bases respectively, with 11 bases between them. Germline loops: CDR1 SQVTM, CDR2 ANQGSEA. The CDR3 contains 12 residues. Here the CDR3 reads CSVGDFLGELFF. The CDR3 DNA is TGCAGCGTTGGGGACTTCCTGGGGGAGCTGTTTTTT.

The CDR3 region is CASSTQGAGVEAFF. In nucleotides, the CDR3 is TGTGCCAGCAGCACACAGGGGGCGGGTGTTGAAGCTTTCTTT. The J gene is TRBJ1-1, the V gene TRBV7-3; the match to TRBD1 covers 9 bases. Trimming cost V 5 bases and J 7 bases; bases outside gene matches: 8. In germline, CDR1 is SGHTA, CDR2 FQGTGA. The CDR3 contains 14 residues.

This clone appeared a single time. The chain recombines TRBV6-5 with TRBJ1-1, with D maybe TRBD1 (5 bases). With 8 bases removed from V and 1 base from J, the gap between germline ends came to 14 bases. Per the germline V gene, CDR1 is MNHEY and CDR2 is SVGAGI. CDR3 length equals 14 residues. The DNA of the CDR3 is TGTGCCAGCGAAGCATCTAGGGGGAACACTGAAGCTTTCTTT. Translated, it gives CASEASRGNTEAFF.

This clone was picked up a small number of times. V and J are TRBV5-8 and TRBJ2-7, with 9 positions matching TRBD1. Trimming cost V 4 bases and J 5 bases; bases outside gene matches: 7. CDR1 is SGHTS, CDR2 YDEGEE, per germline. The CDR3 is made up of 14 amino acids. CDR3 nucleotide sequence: TGTGCCAGCAGCGTTTTGGGACAGGGTGACGAGCAGTACTTC. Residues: CASSVLGQGDEQYF.

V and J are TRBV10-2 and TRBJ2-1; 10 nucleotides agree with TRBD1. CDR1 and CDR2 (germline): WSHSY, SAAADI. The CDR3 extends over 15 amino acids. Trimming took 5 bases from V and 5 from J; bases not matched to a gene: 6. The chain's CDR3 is CASSPLGTGDNEQFF. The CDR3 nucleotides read TGCGCCAGCAGTCCCCTCGGGACAGGGGACAATGAGCAGTTCTTC.

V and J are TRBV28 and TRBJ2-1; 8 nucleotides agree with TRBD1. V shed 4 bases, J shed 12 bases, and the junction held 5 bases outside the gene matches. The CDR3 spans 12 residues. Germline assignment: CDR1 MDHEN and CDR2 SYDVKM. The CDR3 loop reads CASSSSGTGQFF. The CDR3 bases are TGTGCCAGCAGTTCCTCCGGGACAGGGCAGTTCTTC.

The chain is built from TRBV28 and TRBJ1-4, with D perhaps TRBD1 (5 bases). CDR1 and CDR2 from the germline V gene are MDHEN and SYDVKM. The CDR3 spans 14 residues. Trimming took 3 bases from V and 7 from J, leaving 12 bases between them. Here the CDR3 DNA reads TGTGCCAGCAGTTTCAGGGAGGTGCGTGAAAAACTGTTTTTT. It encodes CASSFREVREKLFF.

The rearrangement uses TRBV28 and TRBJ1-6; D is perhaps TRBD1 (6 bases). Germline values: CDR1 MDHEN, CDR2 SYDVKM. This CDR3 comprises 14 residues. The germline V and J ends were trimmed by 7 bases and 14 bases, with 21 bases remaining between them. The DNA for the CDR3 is TGTGCCAGCACAGAGGGACAAAGAGAGAGGGCCCTCCACTTT. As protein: CASTEGQRERALHF.